The clone carrying this TCR beta chain came up once. Antigen: not known. The data belong to a study of cytomegalovirus exposure and HLA in healthy donors. Study-wide points: Exclusion applied to some V segments, including TRBV6-2 and TRBV6-3, as they were indistinguishable.

It was with 60 Vbeta and 13 Jbeta primers that the PCR ran. The protocol was immunoSEQ multiplex PCR, while the TCRdb copy is restricted to in-frame clones and leaves out a portion. The data contain 210,000 or so clones, just under 85% of them singletons. The CDR3 consists of 12 residues. From germline, CDR1 is SGDLS and CDR2 YYNGEE. V lost 7 bases and J lost 3, with 9 bases in between. Sequencing was carried out using PBMCs. The V and J genes are TRBV9 and TRBJ2-3; D is perhaps TRBD1 (5 bases). This receptor was identified in a woman aged 40 to 50 in good health and CMV-seronegative. CDR3 bases: TGTGCCAGCTCCAGGGTGACAGATACGCAGTATTTT. This gives the protein CASSRVTDTQYF. Supplemented by reference TRBV9 and TRBJ2-3, the full variable domain reads DSGVTQTPKHLITATGQRVTLRCSPRSGDLSVYWYQQSLDQGLQFLIQYYNGEERAKGNILERFSAQQFPDLHSELNLSSLELGDSALYFCASSRVTDTQYFGPGTRLTVL.